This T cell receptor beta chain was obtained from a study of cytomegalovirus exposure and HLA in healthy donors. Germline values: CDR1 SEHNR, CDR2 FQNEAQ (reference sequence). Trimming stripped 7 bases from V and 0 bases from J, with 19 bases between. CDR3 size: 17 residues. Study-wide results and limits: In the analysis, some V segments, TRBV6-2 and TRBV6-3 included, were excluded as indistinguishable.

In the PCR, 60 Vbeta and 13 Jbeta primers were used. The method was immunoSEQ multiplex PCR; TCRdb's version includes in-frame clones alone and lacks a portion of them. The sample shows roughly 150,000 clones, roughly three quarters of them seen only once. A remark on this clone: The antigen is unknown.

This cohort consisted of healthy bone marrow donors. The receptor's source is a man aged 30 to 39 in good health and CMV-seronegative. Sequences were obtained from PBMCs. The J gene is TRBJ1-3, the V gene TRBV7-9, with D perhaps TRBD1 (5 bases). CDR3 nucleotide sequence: TGTGCCAGCAATCCACAAAGGGGCAGGTTCTCTGGAAACACCATATATTTT. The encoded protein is CASNPQRGRFSGNTIYF.